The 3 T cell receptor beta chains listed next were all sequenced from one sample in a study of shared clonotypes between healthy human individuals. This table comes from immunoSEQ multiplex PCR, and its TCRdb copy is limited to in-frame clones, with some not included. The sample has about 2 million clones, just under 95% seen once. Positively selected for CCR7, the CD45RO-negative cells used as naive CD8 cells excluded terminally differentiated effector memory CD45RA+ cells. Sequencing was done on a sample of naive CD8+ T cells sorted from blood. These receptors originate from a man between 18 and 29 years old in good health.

CDR3 bases: TGTGCCAGTAGTATGGGGGGACTACTGAGATATGAGCAGTTCTTC. Protein sequence: CASSMGGLLRYEQFF. V usage is TRBV19 and J usage is TRBJ2-1; TRBD2 matches 7 bases. Germline V CDR1 and CDR2: LNHDA, SQIVND (reference sequence). V shed 3 bases and J 8 bases; nucleotides not matched to a gene: 10. CDR3 length: 15 residues.

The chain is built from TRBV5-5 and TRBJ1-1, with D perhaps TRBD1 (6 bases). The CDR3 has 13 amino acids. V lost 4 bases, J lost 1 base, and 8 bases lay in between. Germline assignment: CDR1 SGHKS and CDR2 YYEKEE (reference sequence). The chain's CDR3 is CASSKDRNTEAFF. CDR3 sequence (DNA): TGTGCCAGCAGCAAGGACAGGAACACTGAAGCTTTCTTT.

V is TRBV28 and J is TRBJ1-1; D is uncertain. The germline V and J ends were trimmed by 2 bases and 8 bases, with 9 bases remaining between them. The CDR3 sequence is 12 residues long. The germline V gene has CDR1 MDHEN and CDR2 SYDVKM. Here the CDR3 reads CASSLRTQEAFF. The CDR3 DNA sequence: TGTGCCAGCAGTTTAAGGACCCAGGAAGCTTTCTTT.